A selection of T cell receptor beta chains follows, all from one sample in a study of cytotoxic CD8 clonotypes in ibrutinib-treated CLL. Here immunoSEQ multiplex PCR was the method, and the copy in TCRdb shows in-frame clones only, minus some. The sample includes fewer than 75,000 clones, more than 70% of them seen just once. The sequencing used PBMCs, collected after 12 months of ibrutinib treatment. The receptors come from a human donor with chronic lymphocytic leukemia. Both conserved end residues are part of each CDR3. Each record gives: D gene, V gene, J gene, CDR3 protein, CDR3 DNA. D genes are given only for firm matches.

D: -
V: TRBV18
J: TRBJ1-1
CDR3: CASSPGGGVTEAFF
DNA: TGTGCCAGCTCACCAGGAGGTGGGGTCACTGAAGCTTTCTTT

D: -
V: TRBV15
J: TRBJ2-7
CDR3: CATSRDLGSEQYF
DNA: TGTGCCACCAGCAGAGATCTCGGGTCCGAGCAGTACTTC

D: -
V: TRBV11-2
J: TRBJ2-7
CDR3: CASSSDSMGGYEQYF
DNA: TGTGCCAGCAGCTCGGACAGTATGGGGGGTTACGAGCAGTACTTC

D: -
V: TRBV2
J: TRBJ2-4
CDR3: CASRGERGNIQYF
DNA: TGTGCCAGCAGAGGGGAGAGGGGAAACATTCAGTACTTC

D: -
V: TRBV11-3
J: TRBJ2-2
CDR3: CASSPGPANTGELFF
DNA: TGTGCCAGCAGCCCGGGACCTGCGAACACCGGGGAGCTGTTTTTT

D: -
V: TRBV11-3
J: TRBJ2-1
CDR3: CASSLRTASYNEQFF
DNA: TGTGCCAGCAGTCTCAGGACAGCCTCCTACAATGAGCAGTTCTTC

D: -
V: TRBV7-6
J: TRBJ1-3
CDR3: CASSTGGAGNTIYF
DNA: TGTGCCAGCAGCACCGGAGGGGCTGGAAACACCATATATTTT

D: -
V: TRBV30
J: TRBJ1-1
CDR3: CAWSGNSNTEAFF
DNA: TGTGCCTGGAGTGGCAATTCGAACACTGAAGCTTTCTTT

D: -
V: TRBV7-9
J: TRBJ1-4
CDR3: CASSSAGTTNEKLFF
DNA: TGTGCCAGCAGCTCGGCAGGGACAACTAATGAAAAACTGTTTTTT

D: TRBD1
V: TRBV14
J: TRBJ2-1
CDR3: CASSQDRRGLDEQFF
DNA: TGTGCCAGCAGCCAAGATCGCAGGGGGCTCGATGAGCAGTTCTTC